This T cell receptor beta chain was profiled in a study of T cell responses to AZD1222 COVID-19 vaccine. About this clone: The target antigen is unknown.

Study findings and constraints: Spike as a whole was targeted by vaccine-associated CD4 TCRs, dominant at 160-218 and 743-854.

Sequenced by immunoSEQ multiplex PCR; TCRdb stores in-frame clones only, minus some. The sample has 100,000 to 150,000 clones; 70% to 90% are singletons. V lost 0 bases, J lost 6 bases, and 13 bases lay in between. Germline V gene data show CDR1 as SGHRS and CDR2 as YFSETQ. This CDR3 comprises 16 residues. Source: peripheral blood, taken on day 0 of AZD1222 vaccination. The chain joins TRBV5-1 to TRBJ1-6, with a tentative D call TRBD1 (6 bases). This receptor was obtained from an adult in good health. This CDR3 reads CASSLAGGRGNSPLHF. In nucleotides, the CDR3 is TGCGCCAGCAGCTTGGCCGGGGGCCGCGGTAATTCACCCCTCCACTTT.